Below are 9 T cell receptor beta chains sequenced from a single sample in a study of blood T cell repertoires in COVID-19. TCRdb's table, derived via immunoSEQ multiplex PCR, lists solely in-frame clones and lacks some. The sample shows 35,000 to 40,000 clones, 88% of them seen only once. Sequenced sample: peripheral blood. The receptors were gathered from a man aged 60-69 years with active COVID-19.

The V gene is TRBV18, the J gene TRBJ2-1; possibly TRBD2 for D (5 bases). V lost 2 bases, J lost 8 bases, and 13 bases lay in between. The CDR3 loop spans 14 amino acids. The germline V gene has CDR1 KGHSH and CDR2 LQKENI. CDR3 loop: CASSPLASLDEQFF. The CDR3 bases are TGTGCCAGCTCACCATTAGCTAGCTTGGATGAGCAGTTCTTC.

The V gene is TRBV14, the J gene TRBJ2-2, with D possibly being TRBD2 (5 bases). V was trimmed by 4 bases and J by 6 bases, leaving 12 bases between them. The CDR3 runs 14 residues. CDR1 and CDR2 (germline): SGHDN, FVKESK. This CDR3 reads CASSPVTSSGELFF. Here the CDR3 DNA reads TGTGCCAGCAGCCCAGTCACTAGTTCCGGGGAGCTGTTTTTT.

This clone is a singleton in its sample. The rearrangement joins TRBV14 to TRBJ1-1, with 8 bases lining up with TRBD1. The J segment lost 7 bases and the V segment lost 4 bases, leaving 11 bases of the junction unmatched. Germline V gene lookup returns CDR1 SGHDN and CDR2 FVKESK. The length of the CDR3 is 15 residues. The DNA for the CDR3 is TGTGCCAGCAGCCCCAGAACCGGGACAGGTAATGAAGCTTTCTTT. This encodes CASSPRTGTGNEAFF.

CDR3 in DNA: TGTGCCAGCAGCCCGGGGAGATTTATGGATACGCAGTATTTT. Its translation: CASSPGRFMDTQYF. V and J are TRBV5-6 and TRBJ2-3, with a possible D match to TRBD2 (5 bases). Trimming took 4 bases from V and 6 from J, leaving 15 bases between them. This CDR3 has 14 residues. The germline CDR1 and CDR2 sequences are SGHDT and YYEEEE.

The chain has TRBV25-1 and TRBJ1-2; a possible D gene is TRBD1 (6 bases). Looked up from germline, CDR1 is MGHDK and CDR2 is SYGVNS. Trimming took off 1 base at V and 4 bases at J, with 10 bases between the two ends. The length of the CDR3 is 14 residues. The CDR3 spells CASSELGARYGYTF. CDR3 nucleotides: TGTGCCAGCAGTGAATTGGGGGCGCGCTATGGCTACACCTTC.

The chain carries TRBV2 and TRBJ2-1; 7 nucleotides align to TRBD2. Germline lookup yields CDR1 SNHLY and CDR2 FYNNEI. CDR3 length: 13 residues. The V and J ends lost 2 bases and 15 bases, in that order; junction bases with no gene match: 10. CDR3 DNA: TGTGCCAGCAGTGAAAGGAGGACTAGAGAACCGTTCTTC. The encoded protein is CASSERRTREPFF.

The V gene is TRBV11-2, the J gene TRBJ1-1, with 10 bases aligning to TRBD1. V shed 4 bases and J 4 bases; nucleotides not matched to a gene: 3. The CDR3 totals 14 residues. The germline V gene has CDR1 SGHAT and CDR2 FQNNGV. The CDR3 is CASSSTGGGTEAFF. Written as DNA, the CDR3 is TGTGCCAGCAGCTCGACAGGGGGCGGCACTGAAGCTTTCTTT.

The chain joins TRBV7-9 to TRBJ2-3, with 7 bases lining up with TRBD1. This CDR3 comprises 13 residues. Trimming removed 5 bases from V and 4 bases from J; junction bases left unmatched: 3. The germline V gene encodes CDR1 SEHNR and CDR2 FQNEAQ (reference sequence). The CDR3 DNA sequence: TGTGCCAGCAGCACAGGGGTGGCAGATACGCAGTATTTT. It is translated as CASSTGVADTQYF.

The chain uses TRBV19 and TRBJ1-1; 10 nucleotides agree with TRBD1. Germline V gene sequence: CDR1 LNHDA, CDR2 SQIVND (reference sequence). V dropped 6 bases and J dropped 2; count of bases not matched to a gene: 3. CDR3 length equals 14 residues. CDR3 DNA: TGTGCCAGTAGGCGGGACAGGGGAAACACTGAAGCTTTCTTT. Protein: CASRRDRGNTEAFF.